These T cell receptor beta chains were read from a single sample in a study of blood T cell repertoires in COVID-19. The method was immunoSEQ multiplex PCR; TCRdb's version includes in-frame clones alone and lacks a portion of them. The sample includes fewer than 350,000 clones, about nine tenths seen only once; the top ten take under 3%. The material sequenced was PBMCs or T cells enriched from blood (not recorded which). These receptor sequences come from a woman in her thirties or forties with acute COVID-19. Each CDR3 is given with its conserved first and last residue. D genes are given only for firm matches. The size field is filled for only some rows; it gives once, few, many or a size class.

>14|TRBD1|TRBJ2-7|TRBV30|once
TGTGCCTGGAGTCGGGGGACAGGGGGCTACGAGCAGTACTTC
CAWSRGTGGYEQYF
>15|NA|TRBJ1-3|TRBV29-1|NA
TGCAGCGTTGGGGCAGGTTCCAGCTCTGGAAACACCATATATTTT
CSVGAGSSSGNTIYF
>15|TRBD2|TRBJ2-3|TRBV5-8|NA
TGTGCCAGCAGCTTGAGCGGGGTGGGCACAGATACGCAGTATTTT
CASSLSGVGTDTQYF
>14|NA|TRBJ2-7|TRBV7-9|NA
TGTGCCAGCAGCTTCGGGGGGCCCCGGGACGAGCAGTACTTC
CASSFGGPRDEQYF
>13|NA|TRBJ2-1|TRBV7-2|NA
TGTGCCAGCAGCTTAGCGGGCGACAATGAGCAGTTCTTC
CASSLAGDNEQFF
>14|NA|TRBJ2-7|TRBV2|NA
TGTGCCAGCAGCTCCCTCACCGCCGGGGACGAGCAGTACTTC
CASSSLTAGDEQYF
>18|TRBD1|TRBJ1-6|TRBV7-8|NA
TGTGCCAGCAGCTTCATCTCCGGGACAGGGGAAAAGAATTCACCCCTCCACTTT
CASSFISGTGEKNSPLHF
>14|NA|TRBJ2-7|TRBV30|NA
TGTGCCTGGAGGCCGCGGGACAGTTCCTACGAGCAGTACTTC
CAWRPRDSSYEQYF
>15|TRBD1|TRBJ2-2|TRBV5-1|NA
TGCGCCAGCAGCGTCGACAGGGGAAACACCGGGGAGCTGTTTTTT
CASSVDRGNTGELFF
>17|TRBD1|TRBJ1-5|TRBV18|few
TGTGCCAGCTCACCCCGGTCCGCGACAGGGGATAATCAGCCCCAGCATTTT
CASSPRSATGDNQPQHF
>14|NA|TRBJ2-5|TRBV15|NA
TGTGCCACCAGCGGACGCGGGGAACAAGAGACCCAGTACTTC
CATSGRGEQETQYF
>14|TRBD1|TRBJ1-2|TRBV6-5|NA
TGTGCCAGCATGAGGACAGGGGGGGGCTATGGCTACACCTTC
CASMRTGGGYGYTF
>14|NA|TRBJ1-6|TRBV7-9|NA
TGTGCCAGCAGCTTAGGCCAGCGGAATTCACCCCTCCACTTT
CASSLGQRNSPLHF
>13|NA|TRBJ1-2|TRBV30|NA
TGTGCCTGGAGGACAGCTCTGGCGTATGGCTACACCTTC
CAWRTALAYGYTF
>13|NA|TRBJ1-3|TRBV6-5|NA
TGTGCCAGCAGTTACGCAGGGGGAAACACCATATATTTT
CASSYAGGNTIYF
>14|NA|TRBJ2-1|TRBV5-1|NA
TGCGCCAGCAGCTTGAGCGGGTTCAAGGATGAGCAGTTCTTC
CASSLSGFKDEQFF
>15|NA|TRBJ2-2|TRBV11-3|NA
TGTGCCAGCAGCTTAGGTGTGGGAGCGGCCGGGGAGCTGTTTTTT
CASSLGVGAAGELFF
>16|NA|TRBJ2-5|TRBV18|NA
TGTGCCAGCTCACCACTCCAGCCGGGGTACGGAGAGACCCAGTACTTC
CASSPLQPGYGETQYF
>13|NA|TRBJ1-1|TRBV5-1|few
TGCGCCAGCAGCTTGGTATTTAGGGAGGAAGCTTTCTTT
CASSLVFREEAFF
>13|TRBD1|TRBJ2-5|TRBV6-2/TRBV6-3|NA
TGTGCCAGCAGTCGGGACAGTCAAGAGACCCAGTACTTC
CASSRDSQETQYF
>13|TRBD1|TRBJ1-5|TRBV6-2/TRBV6-3|once
TGTGCCAGCAGCTGGACAGGAACATGGCCCCAGCATTTT
CASSWTGTWPQHF
>16|TRBD2|TRBJ2-5|TRBV28|NA
TGTGCCAGCAGTTCGAGTAGCGGGGGGGCCTGGAAGACCCAGTACTTC
CASSSSSGGAWKTQYF
>16|TRBD1|TRBJ1-4|TRBV5-1|NA
TGCGCCAGCAGCTCCCAGGGGGCAGGGTTTGGTGAAAAACTGTTTTTT
CASSSQGAGFGEKLFF
>14|TRBD1|TRBJ1-1|TRBV30|NA
TGTGCCTGGAGCACCGGGACAGCGAACACTGAAGCTTTCTTT
CAWSTGTANTEAFF
>14|NA|TRBJ2-2|TRBV24-1|few
TGTGCCACCAGCCGGGACATGGGGACCGGGGAGCTGTTTTTT
CATSRDMGTGELFF
>13|NA|TRBJ2-7|TRBV6-5|NA
TGTGCCAGCAGTACGACAGGCACGGTCGTGCAGTACTTC
CASSTTGTVVQYF
>15|NA|TRBJ2-5|TRBV18|NA
TGTGCCAGCTCACCTACAGGAGCGGGTGGGGAGACCCAGTACTTC
CASSPTGAGGETQYF
>14|NA|TRBJ1-1|TRBV6-5|NA
TGTGCCAGCAAGGAGGAGACTACTCTCTCTGAAGCTTTCTTT
CASKEETTLSEAFF
>13|NA|TRBJ2-7|TRBV7-2|NA
TGTGCCAGCAGCTTTGGACTCAACTACGAGCAGTACTTC
CASSFGLNYEQYF
>13|TRBD2|TRBJ2-5|TRBV3-1/TRBV3-2|NA
TGTGCCAGCAGACGGGAGGGCGGCGAGACCCAGTACTTC
CASRREGGETQYF
>15|NA|TRBJ2-7|TRBV9|NA
TGTGCCAGCAGCCCCGAGATTAGCGGCTCCTACGAGCAGTACTTC
CASSPEISGSYEQYF
>14|TRBD1|TRBJ1-5|TRBV2|NA
TGTGCCAGTAGACCCGGGACAGGCAATCAGCCCCAGCATTTT
CASRPGTGNQPQHF
>13|NA|TRBJ1-2|TRBV6-1|NA
TGTGCCAGCAGTGAAGCCGTCCGTGGCGGCTACACCTTC
CASSEAVRGGYTF
>17|TRBD1|TRBJ1-4|TRBV5-6|NA
TGTGCCAGCAGCTTACACAGGGGGCGTTTGCCTAATGAAAAACTGTTTTTT
CASSLHRGRLPNEKLFF
>14|NA|TRBJ1-2|TRBV30|NA
TGTGCCTGCCAGACAGCGGACAGCAACTATGGCTACACCTTC
CACQTADSNYGYTF
>13|NA|TRBJ1-2|TRBV14|NA
TGTGCCAGCAGCTTCGACAGTACCTATGGCTACACCTTC
CASSFDSTYGYTF
>13|NA|TRBJ1-5|TRBV6-5|NA
TGTGCCAGCAGTTCTTTTCGCAATCAGCCCCAGCATTTT
CASSSFRNQPQHF
>14|TRBD1|TRBJ1-4|TRBV18|NA
TGTGCCAGCTCACAGACAGGGTCGGTAGAAAAACTGTTTTTT
CASSQTGSVEKLFF
>15|TRBD1|TRBJ2-7|TRBV14|NA
TGTGCCAGCAGCCAAGATGGACAGGGGTTCTACGAGCAGTACTTC
CASSQDGQGFYEQYF
>14|TRBD1|TRBJ2-5|TRBV7-2|once
TGTGCCAGCAGCTTAGCCAGGGGGCCAGAGACCCAGTACTTC
CASSLARGPETQYF
>14|TRBD1|TRBJ2-7|TRBV28|NA
TGTGCCAGCAGTTTCTACAGGGGGCGCGGCGAGCAGTACTTC
CASSFYRGRGEQYF
>14|NA|TRBJ1-3|TRBV7-2|NA
TGTGCCAGCAGCTTCGACAGCTCTGGAAACACCATATATTTT
CASSFDSSGNTIYF
>13|NA|TRBJ2-1|TRBV7-2|NA
TGTGCCAGCAGCTGGAGGGGGGGGAATGAGCAGTTCTTC
CASSWRGGNEQFF
>18|NA|TRBJ2-1|TRBV5-8|NA
TGTGCCAGCAGCTCCCCTGCCCTAGCCGTTCGCTCCTACAATGAGCAGTTCTTC
CASSSPALAVRSYNEQFF
>15|NA|TRBJ1-2|TRBV3-1/TRBV3-2|once
TGTGCCAGCAGCCCACACGGGTCTACCACCTCTGGCTACACCTTC
CASSPHGSTTSGYTF
>15|NA|TRBJ1-6|TRBV5-1|NA
TGCGCCAGCAGCTTGGGTCAGGCCTATAATTCACCCCTCCACTTT
CASSLGQAYNSPLHF
>15|TRBD1|TRBJ2-5|TRBV5-1|NA
TGCGCCAGCAGGCTTGGGTCCGGGGACAGTGAGACCCAGTACTTC
CASRLGSGDSETQYF
>15|NA|TRBJ1-5|TRBV3-1/TRBV3-2|NA
TGTGCCAGCAGCCAAGATATAGGGGGAGTTCAGCCCCAGCATTTT
CASSQDIGGVQPQHF
>14|TRBD1|TRBJ2-5|TRBV10-3|NA
TGTGCCATCAGTGCCCAAGAACAGGGGGAGACCCAGTACTTC
CAISAQEQGETQYF
>16|TRBD2|TRBJ2-7|TRBV28|NA
TGTGCCAGCAGTCCACCGGGACTAGCGGGGGCCTACGAGCAGTACTTC
CASSPPGLAGAYEQYF
>15|NA|TRBJ1-2|TRBV6-5|NA
TGTGCCAGCAGATACGGTGGTCAGGAGGGCTATGGCTACACCTTC
CASRYGGQEGYGYTF
>14|TRBD1|TRBJ1-2|TRBV19|NA
TGTGCCAGTAGCCCGGACAGGGGGGTCTATGGCTACACCTTC
CASSPDRGVYGYTF
>15|TRBD1|TRBJ2-7|TRBV27|NA
TGTGCCAGCAGTCCACGGACAGGGGGAACCTACGAGCAGTACTTC
CASSPRTGGTYEQYF
>16|NA|TRBJ1-1|TRBV27|NA
TGTGCCAGCAGTTTATTTCCTACAGGGTTGAACACTGAAGCTTTCTTT
CASSLFPTGLNTEAFF
>15|NA|TRBJ1-4|TRBV2|once
TGTGCCAGCAGGAGGCCGGGAGGTCCCAATGAAAAACTGTTTTTT
CASRRPGGPNEKLFF
>11|NA|TRBJ2-7|TRBV6-5|NA
TGTGCCAGCGGCGGTCTCTACGAGCAGTACTTC
CASGGLYEQYF
>17|TRBD2|TRBJ2-7|TRBV28|NA
TGTGCCAGCAGTTCCCCGGGACTAGCGCAGAGCTCCTACGAGCAGTACTTC
CASSSPGLAQSSYEQYF
>13|NA|TRBJ2-2|TRBV6-5|NA
TGTGCCAGCACTCCAGGGTACACCGGGGAGCTGTTTTTT
CASTPGYTGELFF
>16|NA|TRBJ2-4|TRBV24-1|NA
TGTGCCACCAGTGATGGCGGATCAGCAGCCAAAAACATTCAGTACTTC
CATSDGGSAAKNIQYF
>14|TRBD2|TRBJ2-7|TRBV27|NA
TGTGCCAGCAGTTCGGGGACTAGCGGGTACGAGCAGTACTTC
CASSSGTSGYEQYF